This T cell receptor (beta chain) was found in a study of blood T cell repertoires in COVID-19 (dated by TCRdb to the early 2020s). Turning to the overall study: Samples from collaborators originated in the United States, Italy and Spain and spanned both the acute and convalescent phases of COVID-19. A freely available public database, intended as a resource for researchers studying the immune response to SARS-CoV-2, is where the repertoires were released. Samples were obtained from the ongoing ImmuneRACE study (first 160 participants) and from 1,000 to 1,500 subjects provided by 6 global collaborators. The dataset comprised deeply sampled blood TCRbeta repertoires from subjects exposed to, actively infected with, or recovered from COVID-19. The prospective study material was composed of cDNA or gDNA derived from T cells, B-cell-depleted T cells, or PBMCs. A de-identified subject ID, COVID-19 status, age in years and sex were almost always included in the sample metadata. Where HLA class I and class II types were available, the types were taken from metadata supplied by the sample provider, not from assay-based typing. The investigation overall reported the following: The amount of clinical and demographic metadata varied by source and participant and was provided uncurated.

The junction carries 5 bases between V and J, which are trimmed by 4 bases and 1 base respectively. Reading the germline V gene gives CDR1 ENHRY and CDR2 SYGVKD. The CDR3, from cysteine to phenylalanine, totals 12 residues. The sequence is cut down to CDR3 DNA, 36 bases in frame from base 1. One collaborating source in Seattle enrolled patients during active infection and followed them longitudinally through the course of disease. Each collaborating institution followed its own protocols to collect whole blood in K2EDTA tubes. Collaborator samples were shipped for TCRbeta analysis as frozen whole blood, isolated PBMCs, or DNA extracted from either sample type. Points on this clone: No antigen is known for it. Base qualities are not recorded, but no much larger clone differs from it by a single base.

TCRbeta CDR3 regions were amplified from genomic DNA by means of the immunoSEQ Assay, a bias-controlled multiplex PCR. In the source study's methods: The number of nucleated cells in each sample was estimated from the amplification of reference gene primers within the assay. To quantify the absolute abundance of each unique TCRbeta CDR3 rearrangement, sequence reads were collapsed and filtered. For each sample, productive Simpson clonality was calculated as the square root of Simpson's diversity index across productive rearrangements. The source is immuneACCESS, and TCRdb retained only in-frame sequences with V and J called. Part of the clones is not carried over; for the studies checked, unresolved V genes explain less than half of this, and the remainder is unexplained. The V and J calls and clone size come from that table; D and trimming were worked out from the DNA. In this sample the table shows fewer than 300,000 clones, approximately 93% of which occur a single time. The ten largest account for about 2% of the sample.

The clonotype comes from a woman in her 30s with COVID-19, enrolled during active disease. The chain was built from TRBV10-3 and TRBJ2-7, with the identity of the D gene unclear. Sequencing input: peripheral blood. The CDR3 protein is CAISALSYEQYF. The DNA sequence is given as TGTGCCATCAGTGCCCTTTCCTACGAGCAGTACTTC.